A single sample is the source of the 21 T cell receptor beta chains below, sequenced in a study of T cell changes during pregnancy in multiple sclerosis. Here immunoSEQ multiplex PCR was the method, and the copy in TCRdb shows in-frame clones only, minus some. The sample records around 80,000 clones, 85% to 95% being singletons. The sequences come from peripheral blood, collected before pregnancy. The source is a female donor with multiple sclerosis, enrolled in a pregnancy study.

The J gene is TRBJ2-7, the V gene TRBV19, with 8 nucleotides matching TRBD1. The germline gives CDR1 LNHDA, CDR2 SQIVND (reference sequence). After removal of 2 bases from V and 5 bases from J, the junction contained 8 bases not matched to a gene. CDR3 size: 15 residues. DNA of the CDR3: TGTGCCAGTAGTATAATGGCAGGGGGCATAGACGAGCAGTACTTC. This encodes CASSIMAGGIDEQYF.

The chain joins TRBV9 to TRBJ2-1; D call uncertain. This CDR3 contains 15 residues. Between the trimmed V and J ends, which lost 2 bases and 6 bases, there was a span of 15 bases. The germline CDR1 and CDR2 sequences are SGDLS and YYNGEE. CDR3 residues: CASSVTDSLGNEQFF. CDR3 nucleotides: TGTGCCAGCAGCGTGACGGATTCTCTAGGCAATGAGCAGTTCTTC.

The CDR3 nucleotides are TGCGCCAGCAGCTTGTACATAAGCTCTGGGGCCAACGTCCTGACTTTC. Its protein product is CASSLYISSGANVLTF. The chain combines TRBV5-1 with TRBJ2-6; D call uncertain. Looked up from germline, CDR1 is SGHRS and CDR2 is YFSETQ. Deletions cut 1 base from V and 0 bases from J, with 8 bases between. CDR3 length: 16 residues.

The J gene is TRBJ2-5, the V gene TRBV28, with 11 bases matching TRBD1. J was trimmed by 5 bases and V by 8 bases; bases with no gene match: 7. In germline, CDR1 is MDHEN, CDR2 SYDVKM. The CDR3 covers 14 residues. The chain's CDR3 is CASFRTGGAETQYF. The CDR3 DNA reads TGTGCCAGCTTCAGGACAGGGGGCGCGGAGACCCAGTACTTC.

DNA for the CDR3: TGTGCCAGCAGCTTTACCCTCCTACGGGAAGCTTTCTTT. Its protein product is CASSFTLLREAFF. This chain links TRBV13 with TRBJ1-1; no firm D call. The CDR3 is made up of 13 amino acids. V was cut by 3 bases and J by 8 bases, with 13 bases left in between. From germline, CDR1 is PRHDT and CDR2 FYEKMQ (reference sequence).

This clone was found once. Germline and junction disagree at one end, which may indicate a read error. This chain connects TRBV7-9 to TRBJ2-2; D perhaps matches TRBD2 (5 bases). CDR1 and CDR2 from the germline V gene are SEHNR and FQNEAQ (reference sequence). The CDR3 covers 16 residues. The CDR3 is CASSPPRVGNAGELFF. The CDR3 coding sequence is TGTGCCAGCAGCCCCCCCAGAGTCGGGAACGCCGGGGAGCTGTTTTTT.

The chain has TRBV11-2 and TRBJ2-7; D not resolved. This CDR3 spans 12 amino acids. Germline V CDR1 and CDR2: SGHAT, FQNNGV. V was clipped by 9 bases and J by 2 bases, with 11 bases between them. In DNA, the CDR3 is TGTGCCAGTGCAGCGAGGCCCTACGAGCAGTACTTC. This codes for CASAARPYEQYF. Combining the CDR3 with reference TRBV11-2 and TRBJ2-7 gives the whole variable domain EAGVAQSPRYKIIEKRQSVAFWCNPISGHATLYWYQQILGQGPKLLIQFQNNGVVDDSQLPKDRFSAERLKGVDSTLKIQPAKLEDSAVYLCASAARPYEQYFGPGTRLTVT.

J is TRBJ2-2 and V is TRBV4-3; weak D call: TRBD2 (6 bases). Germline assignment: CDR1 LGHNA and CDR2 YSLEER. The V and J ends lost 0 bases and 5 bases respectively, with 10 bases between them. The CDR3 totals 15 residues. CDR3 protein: CASSQEAGRTGELFF. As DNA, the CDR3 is TGCGCCAGCAGCCAAGAGGCAGGGAGGACCGGGGAGCTGTTTTTT.

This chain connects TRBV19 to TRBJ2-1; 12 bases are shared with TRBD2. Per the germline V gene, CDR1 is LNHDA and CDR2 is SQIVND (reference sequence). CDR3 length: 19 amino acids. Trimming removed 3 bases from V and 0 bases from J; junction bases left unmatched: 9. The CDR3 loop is CASSMGGLAGGISYNEQFF. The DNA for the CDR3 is TGTGCCAGTAGTATGGGGGGTCTAGCGGGAGGGATCTCCTACAATGAGCAGTTCTTC.

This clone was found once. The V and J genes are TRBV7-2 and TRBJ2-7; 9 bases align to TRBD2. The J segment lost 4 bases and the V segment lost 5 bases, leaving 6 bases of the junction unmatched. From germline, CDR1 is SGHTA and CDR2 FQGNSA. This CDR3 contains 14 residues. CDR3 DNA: TGTGCCAGCAGCATTAGCGGGAGCGATTACGAGCAGTACTTC. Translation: CASSISGSDYEQYF.

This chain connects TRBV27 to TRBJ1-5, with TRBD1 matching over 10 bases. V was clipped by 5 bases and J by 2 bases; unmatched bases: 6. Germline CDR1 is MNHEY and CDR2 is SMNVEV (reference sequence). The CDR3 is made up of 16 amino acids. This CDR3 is CASSRYGTGGNQPQHF. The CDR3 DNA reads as TGTGCCAGCAGTCGATACGGGACAGGGGGCAATCAGCCCCAGCATTTT.

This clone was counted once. The CDR3 sequence is CASSLGLAGVSGELFF. CDR3 bases: TGCGCCAGCAGCTTGGGACTAGCGGGAGTGTCCGGGGAGCTGTTTTTT. This chain uses TRBV5-1 with TRBJ2-2, with TRBD2 matching 12 bases. Germline V lookup: CDR1 SGHRS, CDR2 YFSETQ. The CDR3 totals 16 residues. Losses at the gene ends were 0 bases for V and 6 bases for J; bases not matched to a gene: 3.

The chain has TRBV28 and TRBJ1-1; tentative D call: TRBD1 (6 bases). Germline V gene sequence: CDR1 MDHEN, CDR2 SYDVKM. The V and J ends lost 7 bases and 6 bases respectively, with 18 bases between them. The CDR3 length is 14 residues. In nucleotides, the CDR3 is TGTGCCAGCACTATCCCCACAGGGTACCCTGAAGCTTTCTTT. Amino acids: CASTIPTGYPEAFF.

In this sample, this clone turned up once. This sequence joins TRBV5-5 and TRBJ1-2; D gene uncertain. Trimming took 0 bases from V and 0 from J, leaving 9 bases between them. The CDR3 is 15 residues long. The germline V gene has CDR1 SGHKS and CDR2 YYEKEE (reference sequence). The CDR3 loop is CASSLEISPNYGYTF. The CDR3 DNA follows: TGTGCCAGCAGCTTGGAGATAAGCCCTAACTATGGCTACACCTTC.

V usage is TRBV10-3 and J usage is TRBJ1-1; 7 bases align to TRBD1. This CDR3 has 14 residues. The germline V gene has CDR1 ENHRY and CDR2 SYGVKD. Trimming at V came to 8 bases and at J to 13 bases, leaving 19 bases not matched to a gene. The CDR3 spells CAIDDPGTAENVFF. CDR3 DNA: TGTGCCATCGATGACCCTGGGACAGCGGAAAACGTTTTCTTT.

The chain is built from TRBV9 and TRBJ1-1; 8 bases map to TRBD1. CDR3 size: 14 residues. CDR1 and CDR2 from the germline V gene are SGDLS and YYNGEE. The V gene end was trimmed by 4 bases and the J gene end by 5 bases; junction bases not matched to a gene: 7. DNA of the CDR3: TGTGCCAGCAGCCCGACAGGGGTGAGGACTGAAGCTTTCTTT. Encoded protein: CASSPTGVRTEAFF.

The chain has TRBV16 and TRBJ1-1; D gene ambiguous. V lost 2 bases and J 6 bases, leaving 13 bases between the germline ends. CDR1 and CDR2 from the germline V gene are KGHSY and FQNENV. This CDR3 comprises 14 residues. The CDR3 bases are TGTGCCAGCAGCCAAGAAATCGCGGGCGCTGAAGCTTTCTTT. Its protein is CASSQEIAGAEAFF. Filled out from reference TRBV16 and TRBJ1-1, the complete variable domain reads GEEVAQTPKHLVRGEGQKAKLYCAPIKGHSYVFWYQQVLKNEFKFLISFQNENVFDETGMPKERFSAKCLPNSPCSLEIQATKLEDSAVYFCASSQEIAGAEAFFGQGTRLTVV.

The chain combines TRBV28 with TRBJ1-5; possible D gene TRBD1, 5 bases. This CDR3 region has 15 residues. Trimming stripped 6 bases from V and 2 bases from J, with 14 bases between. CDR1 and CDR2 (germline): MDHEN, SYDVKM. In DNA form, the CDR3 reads TGTGCCAGCAGCTCCTGGGGGGGAGGCAATCAGCCCCAGCATTTT. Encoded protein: CASSSWGGGNQPQHF.

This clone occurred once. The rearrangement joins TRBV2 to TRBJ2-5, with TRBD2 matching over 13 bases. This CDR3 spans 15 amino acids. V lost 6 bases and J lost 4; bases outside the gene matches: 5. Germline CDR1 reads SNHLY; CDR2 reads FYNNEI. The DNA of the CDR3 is TGTGCCAGCAGGGCACTAGCGGGGGGGGGAGAGACCCAGTACTTC. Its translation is CASRALAGGGETQYF.

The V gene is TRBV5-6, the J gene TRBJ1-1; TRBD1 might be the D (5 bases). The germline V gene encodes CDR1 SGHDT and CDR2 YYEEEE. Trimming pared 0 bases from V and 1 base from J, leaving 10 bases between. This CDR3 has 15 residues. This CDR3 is CASSLDPGRNTEAFF. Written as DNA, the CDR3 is TGTGCCAGCAGCTTGGATCCAGGGCGGAACACTGAAGCTTTCTTT.

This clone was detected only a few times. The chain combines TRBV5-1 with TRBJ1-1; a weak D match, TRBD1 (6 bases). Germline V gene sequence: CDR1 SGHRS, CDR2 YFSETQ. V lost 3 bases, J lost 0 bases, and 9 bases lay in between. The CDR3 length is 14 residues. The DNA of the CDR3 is TGCGCCAGCAGCTCACAGGGACTGAACACTGAAGCTTTCTTT. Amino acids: CASSSQGLNTEAFF. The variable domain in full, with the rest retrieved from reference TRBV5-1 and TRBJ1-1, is KAGVTQTPRYLIKTRGQQVTLSCSPISGHRSVSWYQQTPGQGLQFLFEYFSETQRNKGNFPGRFSGRQFSNSRSEMNVSTLELGDSALYLCASSSQGLNTEAFFGQGTRLTVV.